This T cell receptor (beta chain) was recovered during a study of monozygotic twins with cystic fibrosis. Whole-study results and caveats: In 13 of 16 pairs, V gene usage was closest to the co-twin's.

There are a few counts of this clone. What it binds is not known. The length of the CDR3 is 16 residues. Trimming at V came to 3 bases and at J to 2 bases, leaving 5 bases not matched to a gene. Germline CDR1 and CDR2: MRHNA and SNTAGT. Libraries were prepared by immunoSEQ multiplex PCR; TCRdb keeps only in-frame clonotypes and omits some of them. This sample yields some 30,000 clones, of which about 92% are seen a single time; around 0.99% belongs to the top ten. This clonotype originated in a girl aged 2-10 years with cystic fibrosis. The chain is built from TRBV6-4 and TRBJ2-3, with TRBD2 matching 10 bases. Input material: blood. This CDR3 reads CASSENSGRATDTQYF. The CDR3 bases are TGTGCCAGCAGTGAGAACAGCGGGAGGGCCACAGATACGCAGTATTTT.